The clone carrying this T cell receptor (beta chain) was detected a few times. The antigen remains unidentified. This table comes from immunoSEQ multiplex PCR, and its TCRdb copy is limited to in-frame clones, with some not included. This table holds roughly 38,000 clones, 74% found once. The CDR3 is 13 residues long. Germline CDR1 and CDR2: SGDLS and YYNGEE. V dropped 0 bases and J dropped 0 bases, with 3 bases sitting between them. This sample stems from a study of OX40 agonist ivuxolimab in advanced cancers. Background on the study: Among those enrolled, mean age was about 62 years (range roughly 20 to 80) and 75% to 85% were male. Partial responses occurred in three patients (one hepatocellular carcinoma, two cutaneous melanoma). General observations from the study: Clonal expansion was among the lowest in partial responders at 0.1-3.0 mg/kg, especially CD8+. There were, on average, more expanded clones in CD8+ T cells than in CD4+.

The receptor comes from an adult with an advanced solid tumor such as melanoma, head and neck, liver or kidney cancer. This chain connects TRBV9 to TRBJ1-2; D remains ambiguous. This specimen consisted of CD4+ or CD8+ T cells sorted from blood, obtained in a trial of the OX40 agonist ivuxolimab. The CDR3 is CASSVGTNYGYTF. For the CDR3, the DNA is TGTGCCAGCAGCGTAGGAACTAACTATGGCTACACCTTC. The full variable domain, with the rest looked up from reference TRBV9 and TRBJ1-2, is DSGVTQTPKHLITATGQRVTLRCSPRSGDLSVYWYQQSLDQGLQFLIQYYNGEERAKGNILERFSAQQFPDLHSELNLSSLELGDSALYFCASSVGTNYGYTFGSGTRLTVV.